The next 20 T cell receptor beta chains were all read from a single sample in a study of T cells in tumors after PD-1 blockade. Some clones are missing from TCRdb's copy, which holds only in-frame ones; the method was immunoSEQ multiplex PCR. There are roughly 50,000 clones in the sample; around 85% occur only once, and approximately 4.1% lies in the top ten. Sequencing used PBMCs, obtained before anti-PD-1 treatment. These receptors were taken from a human donor with basal cell carcinoma.

The chain employs TRBV15 and TRBJ2-6, with a tentative D call TRBD1 (6 bases). This CDR3 spans 16 amino acids. Trimming took 0 bases from V and 2 from J, leaving 8 bases between them. Germline V gives CDR1 LNHNV, CDR2 YYDKDF (reference sequence). CDR3 sequence reads: CATSRDAGAGANVLTF. In DNA, the CDR3 is TGTGCCACCAGCAGAGATGCAGGGGCTGGGGCCAACGTCCTGACTTTC.

The V and J genes are TRBV5-1 and TRBJ1-2; D unclear. Germline CDR1 SGHRS, CDR2 YFSETQ. Trimming took 0 bases from V and 4 from J, leaving 13 bases between them. The CDR3 is made up of 15 amino acids. The CDR3 region has the DNA TGCGCCAGCAGCTTGGTTCTGGGCGGCAGCTATGGCTACACCTTC. This sequence encodes CASSLVLGGSYGYTF.

The J gene is TRBJ1-1, the V gene TRBV5-1; D might be TRBD1 (6 bases). This CDR3 region has 15 residues. Trimming shortened V by 0 bases and J by 8 bases, and 17 bases separated the two germline ends. CDR1 SGHRS and CDR2 YFSETQ come from the germline V gene. DNA of the CDR3: TGCGCCAGCAGCTTGGGGGGGCGACAGGCCGTGGAAGCTTTCTTT. Protein sequence: CASSLGGRQAVEAFF.

V and J are TRBV3-1 (or the pseudogene TRBV3-2) and TRBJ2-7; D call uncertain. CDR1 and CDR2 (germline): LGHDT, YNNKEL (reference sequence). The ends were cut back, 2 bases at V and 3 bases at J, with 8 bases in the middle. The CDR3 loop spans 13 amino acids. This chain's CDR3 is CASSQNILYEQYF. As DNA, the CDR3 is TGTGCCAGCAGCCAAAACATTCTCTACGAGCAGTACTTC.

The chain uses TRBV12-3 or TRBV12-4 and TRBJ2-2; the D call may be TRBD1 or TRBD2 (6 bases each). V shed 6 bases and J shed 7 bases, with 12 bases lying between them. This CDR3 is built from 13 residues. CDR3 nucleotides: TGTGCCAGCAGGAGGGGGGACCTCGGGGAGCTGTTTTTT. Its protein product is CASRRGDLGELFF.

The chain joins TRBV7-9 to TRBJ2-7, with 13 bases fitting TRBD2. Trimming at V came to 5 bases and at J to 2 bases, leaving 6 bases not matched to a gene. Germline assignment: CDR1 SEHNR and CDR2 FQNEAQ (reference sequence). The CDR3 extends over 16 amino acids. The CDR3 region has the DNA TGTGCCAGCAGCCCCCGAACTAGCGGGGGGGCCTACGAGCAGTACTTC. Translating gives CASSPRTSGGAYEQYF.

This rearrangement joins TRBV30 to TRBJ1-4; D might be TRBD1 (5 bases). CDR3 length equals 16 residues. Germline lookup yields CDR1 GTSNPN and CDR2 SVGIG (reference sequence). Trimming took 1 base from V and 5 from J, leaving 17 bases between them. Here the CDR3 reads CAWSDPLRDGNEKLFF. The CDR3 DNA follows: TGTGCCTGGAGTGACCCGCTCCGGGACGGGAATGAAAAACTGTTTTTT.

CDR3 in DNA: TGTGCCAGCAGCGTAGAACTAGCGGGGGTAAGAGAGCAGTACTTC. Protein: CASSVELAGVREQYF. V is TRBV9 and J is TRBJ2-7, with TRBD2 matching 11 bases. The CDR3 runs to 15 residues. With 0 bases clipped from V and 7 bases from J, the junction kept 6 bases outside the gene matches. Germline lookup yields CDR1 SGDLS and CDR2 YYNGEE.

The V call is TRBV24-1, the J call TRBJ1-2; TRBD1 matches at 8 bases. In germline, CDR1 is KGHDR, CDR2 SFDVKD. The CDR3 has 14 residues. Trimming removed 5 bases from V and 4 bases from J; junction bases left unmatched: 5. CDR3 loop: CATSAVDRGYGYTF. The CDR3 DNA is TGTGCCACCAGTGCCGTAGACAGGGGCTATGGCTACACCTTC.

The chain is built from TRBV9 and TRBJ1-2, with D maybe TRBD1 (5 bases). Germline V gene lookup returns CDR1 SGDLS and CDR2 YYNGEE. This CDR3 is 13 amino acids long. Deletions cut 3 bases from V and 3 bases from J, with 9 bases between. CDR3 sequence reads: CASSADNYYGYTF. CDR3 coding DNA: TGTGCCAGCAGCGCGGACAATTACTATGGCTACACCTTC.

The chain couples TRBV24-1 to TRBJ1-4; the D is unclear. This CDR3 is built from 11 residues. V dropped 12 bases and J dropped 1 base, with 5 bases sitting between them. Germline values: CDR1 KGHDR, CDR2 SFDVKD. The CDR3 loop is CALGTNEKLFF. Here the CDR3 DNA reads TGTGCCCTCGGAACTAATGAAAAACTGTTTTTT.

The chain links TRBV2 to TRBJ1-1; unclear D gene. Trimming took 1 base from V and 4 from J, leaving 7 bases between them. Germline V gene data show CDR1 as SNHLY and CDR2 as FYNNEI. This CDR3 spans 13 amino acids. In DNA form, the CDR3 reads TGTGCCAGCAGTGAAGGTGGGATCACTGAAGCTTTCTTT. It specifies CASSEGGITEAFF.

The rearrangement uses TRBV5-1 and TRBJ1-1, with TRBD1 as a possible D gene (5 bases). Germline CDR1 and CDR2: SGHRS and YFSETQ. Trimming shortened V by 3 bases and J by 4 bases, and 22 bases separated the two germline ends. The CDR3 extends over 17 amino acids. The CDR3 nucleotides are TGCGCCAGCAGCTCCCCCGGGGCCGCCGGGGCCGGCACTGAAGCTTTCTTT. Translated: CASSSPGAAGAGTEAFF.

This rearrangement joins TRBV27 to TRBJ1-1; D is unclear. Germline V gene lookup returns CDR1 MNHEY and CDR2 SMNVEV (reference sequence). This CDR3 contains 13 residues. Trimming shortened V by 2 bases and J by 1 base, and 5 bases separated the two germline ends. The CDR3 is CASSLKGNTEAFF. CDR3 nucleotide sequence: TGTGCCAGCAGTTTAAAGGGGAACACTGAAGCTTTCTTT.

The chain links TRBV18 to TRBJ2-7; 9 bases are shared with TRBD2. V trimming: 6 bases; J trimming: 7 bases; junction bases outside the gene matches: 10. This CDR3 is 14 amino acids long. Per germline, CDR1 KGHSH and CDR2 LQKENI. The DNA of the CDR3 is TGTGCCAGCTCTCGCGGGGGGGCCTCTTCTGAGCAGTACTTC. This codes for CASSRGGASSEQYF.

J is TRBJ2-7 and V is TRBV6-6; D is unclear. The V end was cut by 0 bases, the J end by 0 bases, with 3 bases between. Germline CDR1 is MNHNY and CDR2 is SVGAGI (reference sequence). The CDR3 runs to 13 residues. The CDR3 loop reads CASSYSDSYEQYF. In DNA, the CDR3 is TGTGCCAGCAGTTACTCCGACTCCTACGAGCAGTACTTC.

The V and J genes are TRBV7-8 and TRBJ1-6, with D possibly matching TRBD1 (6 bases). The CDR3 sequence is 14 residues long. With 6 bases removed from V and 5 bases from J, the gap between germline ends came to 11 bases. From germline, CDR1 is SGHVS and CDR2 FQNEAQ. The CDR3 protein is CASRAGEDNSPLHF. As DNA, the CDR3 is TGTGCCAGCAGGGCAGGGGAGGATAATTCACCCCTCCACTTT. The whole variable domain, remainder taken from reference TRBV7-8 and TRBJ1-6, is GAGVSQSPRYKVAKRGQDVALRCDPISGHVSLFWYQQALGQGPEFLTYFQNEAQLDKSGLPSDRFFAERPEGSVSTLKIQRTQQEDSAVYLCASRAGEDNSPLHFGNGTRLTVT.

Turning to this clone: The sample carries other DNA sequences with the same CDR3. The chain couples TRBV7-2 to TRBJ1-5; D is ambiguous. Germline lookup yields CDR1 SGHTA and CDR2 FQGNSA. The CDR3 length is 15 residues. Trimming cost V 1 base and J 0 bases, with 7 bases left between them. The CDR3 nucleotides are TGTGCCAGCAGCTTAGAAGGGTATAGCAATCAGCCCCAGCATTTT. This sequence encodes CASSLEGYSNQPQHF.

V and J are TRBV3-1 (or the pseudogene TRBV3-2) and TRBJ2-3; TRBD2 aligns across 13 bases. The ends lost 4 bases at V and 0 bases at J; junction bases unmatched: 10. The CDR3 is made up of 19 amino acids. The germline gives CDR1 LGHDT, CDR2 YNNKEL (reference sequence). CDR3 coding DNA: TGTGCCAGCAGCCCCGGACTAGCGGGGGCCCGATCTAGCACAGATACGCAGTATTTT. Translated, it gives CASSPGLAGARSSTDTQYF.

V and J are TRBV3-1 (or the pseudogene TRBV3-2) and TRBJ1-5, with 8 bases lining up with TRBD1. The CDR3 consists of 14 residues. The germline V gene encodes CDR1 LGHDT and CDR2 YNNKEL (reference sequence). Trimming removed 1 base from V and 7 bases from J; junction bases left unmatched: 3. As DNA, the CDR3 is TGTGCCAGCAGCCAAGGGACAGGGCGGCAGCCCCAGCATTTT. Amino acid sequence: CASSQGTGRQPQHF.